Each of the 25 T cell receptor beta chains below was sequenced from the same sample in a study of control samples from healthy donors and cancer patients. Libraries were prepared by immunoSEQ multiplex PCR; TCRdb keeps only in-frame clonotypes and omits some of them. The sample contains roughly 100,000 clones, 92% of which appear only once. Sequenced material: blood. These receptors originate from a woman younger than 30 in good health.

The V and J genes are TRBV5-4 and TRBJ1-6, with TRBD1 as a possible D gene (5 bases). Deletions cut 4 bases from V and 6 bases from J, with 14 bases between. CDR3 length: 15 residues. Looked up from germline, CDR1 is SGHNT and CDR2 is YYREEE (reference sequence). The CDR3 sequence: CASSRTTGGNSPLHF. CDR3 nucleotide sequence: TGTGCCAGCAGCCGAACTACAGGTGGTAATTCACCCCTCCACTTT.

The chain has TRBV3-1 (or the pseudogene TRBV3-2) and TRBJ2-1; TRBD2 agrees at 10 bases. The germline V gene has CDR1 LGHDT and CDR2 YNNKEL (reference sequence). The CDR3 length is 16 residues. The V segment lost 0 bases and the J segment 6 bases; nucleotides outside the gene matches: 5. CDR3 protein: CASSQELLAGLNEQFF. CDR3 bases: TGTGCCAGCAGCCAAGAGCTACTAGCGGGGCTCAATGAGCAGTTCTTC.

The chain links TRBV19 to TRBJ1-1; 11 bases match TRBD1. Germline assignment: CDR1 LNHDA and CDR2 SQIVND (reference sequence). Unmatched junction bases numbered 8, after V lost 7 bases and J lost 4 bases. CDR3 length equals 15 residues. In DNA form, the CDR3 reads TGTGCCAGTATGGGACAGGGGGAACGGCTCACTGAAGCTTTCTTT. Translation: CASMGQGERLTEAFF.

The chain uses TRBV11-3 and TRBJ1-2, with 9 bases identical to TRBD1. The V and J ends lost 0 bases and 4 bases, in that order; junction bases with no gene match: 6. Germline V gene sequence: CDR1 SGHNT, CDR2 YENEEA. The CDR3 consists of 16 residues. The DNA of the CDR3 is TGTGCCAGCAGCTTAGATCTCGGGACAGGGCCCTATGGCTACACCTTC. Its translation: CASSLDLGTGPYGYTF.

The rearrangement links TRBV19 to TRBJ2-3; maybe TRBD2 (6 bases). There are 14 residues in the CDR3. V was pared by 8 bases and J by 5 bases, with 17 bases between. The germline V gene has CDR1 LNHDA and CDR2 SQIVND (reference sequence). The chain's CDR3 is CASHKGYGGDTQYF. The CDR3, as DNA: TGTGCCAGTCATAAGGGTTACGGGGGAGATACGCAGTATTTT.

V is TRBV27 and J is TRBJ2-5; D call uncertain. The V gene's germline CDR1 is MNHEY and CDR2 SMNVEV (reference sequence). The CDR3 has 13 amino acids. Trimming pared 2 bases from V and 9 bases from J, leaving 13 bases between. CDR3 sequence reads: CASSLNSLGPQYF. CDR3 in DNA: TGTGCCAGCAGTTTAAACAGCTTGGGCCCCCAGTACTTC.

The chain has TRBV3-1 (or the pseudogene TRBV3-2) and TRBJ2-5; weak D call: TRBD1 (5 bases). CDR3 length equals 15 residues. The V end lost 1 base, the J end lost 4 bases, and 13 bases lay between the germline ends. CDR1 and CDR2 (germline): LGHDT, YNNKEL (reference sequence). The CDR3: CASSQGTGAIETQYF. In DNA form, the CDR3 reads TGTGCCAGCAGCCAAGGAACAGGAGCGATAGAGACCCAGTACTTC.

The genes are TRBV10-3 and TRBJ1-4; TRBD1 matches at 7 bases. The CDR3 runs 15 residues. The V gene end was trimmed by 6 bases and the J gene end by 4 bases; junction bases not matched to a gene: 8. The germline V gene has CDR1 ENHRY and CDR2 SYGVKD. The CDR3 spells CAIRPDRADNEKLFF. The CDR3 nucleotides are TGTGCCATCAGACCCGACAGGGCTGATAATGAAAAACTGTTTTTT.

This rearrangement joins TRBV12-3 or TRBV12-4 to TRBJ2-7; D might be TRBD1 (5 bases). Trimming pared 3 bases from V and 5 bases from J, leaving 11 bases between. The CDR3 spans 13 residues. CDR3 nucleotide sequence: TGTGCCAGCAGTTTCCCAGGGTTCGACGAGCAGTACTTC. It yields the protein CASSFPGFDEQYF.

The chain recombines TRBV24-1 with TRBJ2-7; 8 bases match TRBD1. In germline, CDR1 is KGHDR, CDR2 SFDVKD. The V and J ends lost 3 bases and 2 bases, in that order; junction bases with no gene match: 8. The CDR3 runs to 16 residues. The CDR3 here is CATSDEGRTGTYEQYF. The CDR3 DNA sequence: TGTGCCACCAGTGATGAAGGCAGGACAGGGACCTACGAGCAGTACTTC.

This sequence joins TRBV10-1 and TRBJ2-3, with TRBD2 identical over 7 bases. This CDR3 is 15 amino acids long. With V trimmed by 11 bases and J by 2 bases, 13 bases remained unmatched. Germline V gene sequence: CDR1 WNHNN, CDR2 SYGVQD (reference sequence). CDR3 DNA sequence: TGCGCCCGAGTTGGGAGCGGGGAGACCACAGATACGCAGTATTTT. The encoded protein is CARVGSGETTDTQYF.

In its sample, this clone was seen a few times. The rearrangement joins TRBV10-3 to TRBJ2-7; 7 bases align to TRBD1. Germline V gene data show CDR1 as ENHRY and CDR2 as SYGVKD. J lost 3 bases, V lost 9 bases, and 5 bases had no gene match. This CDR3 region has 12 residues. The CDR3 nucleotides read TGTGCCATAGGGACAGCCCTCTACGAGCAGTACTTC. Amino acid sequence: CAIGTALYEQYF.

CDR3 coding DNA: TGTGCCAGCAGTCTTGGGCGGACAGTGAACACTGAAGCTTTCTTT. Protein product: CASSLGRTVNTEAFF. The chain employs TRBV6-5 and TRBJ1-1; the D gene is possibly TRBD1 (6 bases). The V gene's germline CDR1 is MNHEY and CDR2 SVGAGI. The CDR3 extends over 15 amino acids. Trimming pared 5 bases from V and 0 bases from J, leaving 13 bases between.

The chain uses TRBV2 and TRBJ2-2; a possible D gene is TRBD1 (6 bases). This CDR3 spans 14 amino acids. Germline assignment: CDR1 SNHLY and CDR2 FYNNEI. V lost 11 bases, J lost 1 base, and 14 bases lay in between. CDR3 bases: TGTGCCGGGAAACCGGGACAGAACACCGGGGAGCTGTTTTTT. Its protein is CAGKPGQNTGELFF. The complete variable domain, with remaining parts taken from reference TRBV2 and TRBJ2-2, reads EPEVTQTPSHQVTQMGQEVILRCVPISNHLYFYWYRQILGQKVEFLVSFYNNEISEKSEIFDDQFSVERPDGSNFTLKIRSTKLEDSAMYFCAGKPGQNTGELFFGEGSRLTVL.

J is TRBJ1-1 and V is TRBV27; the D is unclear. Between the trimmed V and J ends, which lost 2 bases and 0 bases, there was a span of 7 bases. Germline V gene data show CDR1 as MNHEY and CDR2 as SMNVEV (reference sequence). The CDR3 is 14 residues long. The CDR3 coding sequence is TGTGCCAGCAGTTTAAGGACCCTGAACACTGAAGCTTTCTTT. Translation gives CASSLRTLNTEAFF.

Details on this clone: Germline is not matched at one junction end, which may reflect a read error. This chain uses TRBV5-6 with TRBJ2-3; TRBD2 matches at 12 bases. This CDR3 has 16 amino acids. Per the germline V gene, CDR1 is SGHDT and CDR2 is YYEEEE. The CDR3 is CASNLVPSGGEYTQYF. The CDR3 coding sequence is TGTGCCAGCAACTTGGTGCCTAGCGGGGGGGAATATACGCAGTATTTT.

The chain links TRBV2 to TRBJ2-7; D is uncertain. This CDR3 comprises 12 residues. Trimming shortened V by 8 bases and J by 0 bases, and 8 bases separated the two germline ends. Per germline, CDR1 SNHLY and CDR2 FYNNEI. In DNA, the CDR3 is TGTGCCAGCCTCGAGGCCTCCTACGAGCAGTACTTC. Protein sequence: CASLEASYEQYF.

The chain is built from TRBV4-1 and TRBJ1-1; 10 bases are shared with TRBD1. CDR1 is MGHRA and CDR2 is YSYEKL in the germline V gene. After removal of 5 bases from V and 6 bases from J, the junction contained 9 bases not matched to a gene. The CDR3 is 15 residues long. This CDR3 is CASSSPTGGRPEAFF. CDR3 bases: TGCGCCAGCAGCTCCCCGACAGGGGGCAGGCCTGAAGCTTTCTTT.

The V call is TRBV19, the J call TRBJ2-1; 7 nucleotides agree with TRBD1. Germline V gene data show CDR1 as LNHDA and CDR2 as SQIVND (reference sequence). With 3 bases clipped from V and 6 bases from J, the junction kept 5 bases outside the gene matches. The CDR3 spans 14 residues. The CDR3 reads CASSIVSGGNEQFF. The CDR3 DNA follows: TGTGCCAGTAGTATTGTTTCAGGGGGCAATGAGCAGTTCTTC.

This sequence joins TRBV5-1 and TRBJ1-1, with D perhaps TRBD1 (6 bases). The ends were cut back, 6 bases at V and 7 bases at J, with 13 bases in the middle. The CDR3 is 12 residues long. Germline-derived CDR1 and CDR2 are SGHRS and YFSETQ. The chain's CDR3 is CASIRDKGEAFF. CDR3 coding DNA: TGCGCCAGCATCCGGGACAAAGGTGAAGCTTTCTTT.

The genes are TRBV3-1 (or the pseudogene TRBV3-2) and TRBJ2-1, with 9 bases aligning to TRBD1. The germline gives CDR1 LGHDT, CDR2 YNNKEL (reference sequence). V was pared by 4 bases and J by 6 bases, with 7 bases of the junction left unmatched. The CDR3 loop spans 15 amino acids. In DNA, the CDR3 is TGTGCCAGCAGCCCGACTAACAGGGGGCTCAATGAGCAGTTCTTC. It translates to CASSPTNRGLNEQFF.

The rearrangement joins TRBV30 to TRBJ2-7; D remains unclear. Trimming removed 7 bases at V and 4 bases at J, with 17 bases between. In germline, CDR1 is GTSNPN, CDR2 SVGIG (reference sequence). The CDR3 covers 13 residues. DNA of the CDR3: TGTGCCTCCGCAGGCATTGCATTTTACGAGCAGTACTTC. Its protein is CASAGIAFYEQYF.

The chain joins TRBV29-1 to TRBJ1-5; D remains ambiguous. This CDR3 has 12 amino acids. CDR1 is SQVTM and CDR2 is ANQGSEA in the germline V gene. Trimming cost V 4 bases and J 1 base, with 5 bases left between them. CDR3 nucleotide sequence: TGCAGCGTTGGGCACAGCAATCAGCCCCAGCATTTT. Translated, it gives CSVGHSNQPQHF.

The chain uses TRBV9 and TRBJ2-4; possibly TRBD2 for D (5 bases). CDR1 and CDR2 from the germline V gene are SGDLS and YYNGEE. CDR3 length equals 15 residues. V lost 0 bases and J 5 bases, leaving 12 bases between the germline ends. The CDR3: CASSVGRVRENIQYF. The CDR3, as DNA: TGTGCCAGCAGCGTAGGGCGGGTTCGAGAAAACATTCAGTACTTC. Using reference TRBV9 and TRBJ2-4 for the parts outside the CDR3, the full variable domain is DSGVTQTPKHLITATGQRVTLRCSPRSGDLSVYWYQQSLDQGLQFLIQYYNGEERAKGNILERFSAQQFPDLHSELNLSSLELGDSALYFCASSVGRVRENIQYFGAGTRLSVL.

The rearrangement joins TRBV6-1 to TRBJ2-2, with a possible D match to TRBD1 (6 bases). Deletions cut 2 bases from V and 3 bases from J, with 13 bases between. The germline V gene has CDR1 MNHNS and CDR2 SASEGT. This CDR3 has 16 residues. The CDR3 here is CASSELLQGDTGELFF. In DNA form, the CDR3 reads TGTGCCAGCAGTGAACTTTTACAGGGTGACACCGGGGAGCTGTTTTTT.